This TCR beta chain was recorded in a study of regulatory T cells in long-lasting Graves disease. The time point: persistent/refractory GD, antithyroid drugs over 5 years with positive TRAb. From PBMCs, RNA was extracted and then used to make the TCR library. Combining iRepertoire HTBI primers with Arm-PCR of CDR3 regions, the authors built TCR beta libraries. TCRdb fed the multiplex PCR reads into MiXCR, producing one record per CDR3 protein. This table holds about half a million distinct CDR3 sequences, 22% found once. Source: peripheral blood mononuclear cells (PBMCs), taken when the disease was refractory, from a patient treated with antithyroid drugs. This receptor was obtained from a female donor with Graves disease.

The CDR3 is CATSDFQNTEAFF. CDR3 in DNA: TGTGCCACCAGTGATTTTCAGAACACTGAAGCTTTCTTT. The chain is built from TRBV24-1 and TRBJ1-1; D call uncertain. The CDR3 has 13 amino acids. Germline CDR1 KGHDR, CDR2 SFDVKD. Trimming took 1 base from V and 1 from J, leaving 3 bases between them.